One T cell receptor (beta chain) is described in this entry. The data were taken from a study of early T cells in non-severe SARS-CoV-2 infection. The ends were cut back, 6 bases at V and 9 bases at J, with 18 bases in the middle. The germline V gene has CDR1 SGHTA and CDR2 FQGNSA. This CDR3 has 14 residues. TCRdb redid the calling of the 5' RACE reads with MiXCR, one entry per CDR3 protein. The sample shows 65,000 to 90,000 distinct CDR3 sequences, 12% of them seen only once. The receptor was derived from an adult who was a healthcare worker with PCR-confirmed SARS-CoV-2 infection or an uninfected control (not recorded which). The V and J genes are TRBV7-2 and TRBJ2-1; D may be TRBD2 (6 bases). The sample was whole blood. The CDR3 sequence is CASRPGLTLLEQFF. The CDR3 region has the DNA TGTGCCAGCAGGCCGGGACTCACCCTCCTTGAGCAGTTCTTC.